The 20 T cell receptor beta chains reported below all come from one sample, sequenced in a study of spatial heterogeneity in lung cancer. TCRdb fed the 5' RACE reads into MiXCR, producing one record per CDR3 protein. This sample carries roughly 16,000 distinct CDR3 sequences, 6.3% of them seen once, and the ten largest clones take more than 20%. Time point noted: blood at routine non-recurrence follow-up after resection. The sequences come from PBMCs, collected at follow-up. These receptors all stem from a male donor with early-stage non-small cell lung cancer.

This clonotype was observed at least ten times. V gene TRBV7-2 combines with J gene TRBJ1-6; 9 bases agree with TRBD1. In germline, CDR1 is SGHTA, CDR2 FQGNSA. The CDR3 loop spans 15 amino acids. Trimming at V came to 1 base and at J to 10 bases, leaving 5 bases not matched to a gene. The CDR3 region is CASSLDGTGRSPLHF. CDR3 nucleotides: TGTGCCAGCAGCTTAGACGGGACAGGGAGGTCACCCCTCCACTTT.

This clonotype was observed at least ten times. The chain employs TRBV10-3 and TRBJ2-4, with D perhaps matching TRBD1 or TRBD2 (5 bases each). The CDR3 has 14 amino acids. Trimming cost V 0 bases and J 5 bases, with 8 bases left between them. Germline V gene data show CDR1 as ENHRY and CDR2 as SYGVKD. DNA for the CDR3: TGTGCCATCAGTGAGTCGGGGACCGAAAACATTCAGTACTTC. Translation gives CAISESGTENIQYF.

This clonotype was found many times. J is TRBJ2-7 and V is TRBV28; D gene unclear. CDR3 size: 13 residues. V lost 5 bases to trimming and J lost 4 bases, with 12 bases between them. Germline V gene data show CDR1 as MDHEN and CDR2 as SYDVKM. The CDR3 nucleotides read TGTGCCAGCAGTCCCCTTGATGGTTACGAGCAGTACTTC. As protein: CASSPLDGYEQYF. Combining the CDR3 with reference TRBV28 and TRBJ2-7 gives the whole variable domain DVKVTQSSRYLVKRTGEKVFLECVQDMDHENMFWYRQDPGLGLRLIYFSYDVKMKEKGDIPEGYSVSREKKERFSLILESASTNQTSMYLCASSPLDGYEQYFGPGTRLTVT.

Many counts were recorded for this clonotype. V is TRBV21-1 and J is TRBJ2-3; TRBD1 is taken as the D call from the table, unchecked against the DNA. TRBV21-1 is shown as a pseudogene. This CDR3 region has 15 residues. CDR3 bases: TGTGCCAGTGAGAAGGGGGCGCGTTCCACAGATACGCAGTATTTT. Amino acid sequence: CASEKGARSTDTQYF.

This clonotype was seen ten or more times. The chain combines TRBV6-2 or TRBV6-3 with TRBJ2-1; 10 bases align to TRBD2. The CDR3 is 18 residues long. CDR1 MNHEY and CDR2 SVGEGT come from the germline V gene. The J segment lost 0 bases and the V segment lost 4 bases, leaving 9 bases of the junction unmatched. CDR3 amino acids: CASSSYTPSGSSYNEQFF. CDR3 coding DNA: TGTGCCAGCAGTTCCTATACCCCTAGCGGGAGCTCCTACAATGAGCAGTTCTTC.

In the case of this clonotype: A much larger clone lies one base from this, so it may be a read error. The chain links TRBV14 to TRBJ2-1, with D perhaps matching TRBD2 (6 bases). The V and J ends lost 4 bases and 6 bases respectively, with 16 bases between them. CDR3 length: 15 amino acids. Per the germline V gene, CDR1 is SGHDN and CDR2 is FVKESK. The CDR3: CASSRELAQPNEQFF. In DNA form, the CDR3 reads TGTGCCAGCAGCCGGGAACTAGCACAACCCAATGAGCAGTTCTTC. The complete variable domain, with remaining parts taken from reference TRBV14 and TRBJ2-1, reads EAGVTQFPSHSVIEKGQTVTLRCDPISGHDNLYWYRRVMGKEIKFLLHFVKESKQDESGMPNNRFLAERTGGTYSTLKVQPAELEDSGVYFCASSRELAQPNEQFFGPGTRLTVL.

This clonotype appeared many times. This rearrangement joins TRBV28 to TRBJ1-2; tentatively, D is TRBD1 (5 bases). The CDR3 covers 14 residues. The ends were cut back, 5 bases at V and 7 bases at J, with 17 bases in the middle. Germline V gives CDR1 MDHEN, CDR2 SYDVKM. CDR3 region: CASSVYVQGGGYTF. The DNA of the CDR3 is TGTGCCAGCAGTGTTTATGTTCAGGGCGGTGGCTACACCTTC.

This clonotype was seen at least ten times. The genes are TRBV20-1 and TRBJ2-1; tentative D call: TRBD1 (5 bases). The CDR3 has 15 residues. From germline, CDR1 is DFQATT and CDR2 SNEGSKA (reference sequence). V was shortened by 6 bases and J by 4 bases, with 19 bases between the two germline ends. For the CDR3, the DNA is TGCAGTGCGTACCCAGGGAACCTAACTTACAATGAGCAGTTCTTC. Translating gives CSAYPGNLTYNEQFF.

This clonotype was seen a handful of times. The chain is built from TRBV7-6 and TRBJ1-1; D gene unclear. Germline CDR1 reads SGHVS; CDR2 reads FNYEAQ. The CDR3 runs 14 residues. The germline V and J ends were trimmed by 5 bases and 1 base, with 11 bases remaining between them. The CDR3 nucleotides are TGTGCCAGCAGCCAAATGGAACGGAACACTGAAGCTTTCTTT. As protein: CASSQMERNTEAFF.

This clonotype was recorded many times. This sequence joins TRBV20-1 and TRBJ2-3; 9 bases are shared with TRBD1. The germline CDR1 and CDR2 sequences are DFQATT and SNEGSKA (reference sequence). There are 19 residues in the CDR3. With 5 bases clipped from V and 0 bases from J, the junction kept 18 bases outside the gene matches. CDR3 region: CSADEVWTGEGTSTDTQYF. Written as DNA, the CDR3 is TGCAGTGCTGATGAGGTGTGGACAGGGGAGGGGACGAGCACAGATACGCAGTATTTT.

This clonotype was counted many times. The gene calls are TRBV7-2 and TRBJ2-1; D might be TRBD2 (5 bases). Trimming shortened V by 4 bases and J by 15 bases, and 19 bases separated the two germline ends. Germline values: CDR1 SGHTA, CDR2 FQGNSA. CDR3 length: 13 amino acids. The CDR3 region is CASSSGLWRRSFF. The CDR3 DNA follows: TGTGCCAGCAGCTCCGGATTGTGGCGGAGGTCGTTCTTC.

Many counts were recorded for this clonotype. The V and J genes are TRBV20-1 and TRBJ2-7; 12 bases agree with TRBD2. The CDR3 is 14 amino acids. The germline V gene encodes CDR1 DFQATT and CDR2 SNEGSKA (reference sequence). Trimming at V came to 5 bases and at J to 0 bases, leaving 2 bases not matched to a gene. The CDR3 DNA follows: TGCAGTGCTGCGACTAGCGGGGGCTCCTACGAGCAGTACTTC. Amino acids: CSAATSGGSYEQYF.

This clonotype was seen ten or more times. The rearrangement links TRBV10-3 to TRBJ2-2; D is undetermined. This CDR3 is built from 12 residues. Trimming took 8 bases from V and 7 from J, leaving 11 bases between them. The germline V gene has CDR1 ENHRY and CDR2 SYGVKD. CDR3 amino acids: CAIESMGGELFF. The CDR3 coding sequence is TGTGCCATCGAAAGTATGGGCGGGGAGCTGTTTTTT.

This clonotype was recorded at least ten times. The chain recombines TRBV12-3 or TRBV12-4 with TRBJ1-2; D uncertain. This CDR3 has 12 residues. Between the trimmed V and J ends, which lost 7 bases and 8 bases, there was a span of 14 bases. CDR3 in amino acids: CASTRDDMGYTF. The CDR3 region has the DNA TGTGCCAGCACCAGAGATGATATGGGCTACACCTTC.

This clonotype was detected ten times or more. The chain combines TRBV7-8 with TRBJ2-4; the match to TRBD1 covers 8 bases. CDR1 is SGHVS and CDR2 is FQNEAQ in the germline V gene. The CDR3 length is 15 residues. Unmatched junction bases numbered 11, after V lost 5 bases and J lost 8 bases. CDR3 in amino acids: CASSQMRQGWDIQYF. For the CDR3, the DNA is TGTGCCAGCAGCCAAATGAGACAGGGGTGGGACATTCAGTACTTC.

This clonotype was seen at least ten times. The chain is built from TRBV12-3 or TRBV12-4 and TRBJ2-7, with TRBD2 as a possible D gene (6 bases). The length of the CDR3 is 15 residues. The V end was cut by 5 bases, the J end by 1 base, with 15 bases between. The CDR3 spells CASSARGSGSYEQYF. DNA of the CDR3: TGTGCCAGCAGTGCCAGAGGGAGCGGGTCCTACGAGCAGTACTTC.

This clonotype was observed at least ten times. This chain links TRBV7-3 with TRBJ2-2; D tentatively reads TRBD1 or TRBD2 (5 bases each). V dropped 2 bases and J dropped 4 bases, with 11 bases sitting between them. Germline V gene data show CDR1 as SGHTA and CDR2 as FQGTGA. The CDR3 sequence is 15 residues long. CDR3 amino acids: CASSLWGRATGELFF. In nucleotides, the CDR3 is TGTGCCAGCAGCTTATGGGGGAGAGCCACCGGGGAGCTGTTTTTT.

This clonotype was seen repeatedly, ten times or more. This rearrangement joins TRBV5-1 to TRBJ2-7; D possibly corresponds to TRBD1 (6 bases). The CDR3 is made up of 14 amino acids. Trimming took off 2 bases at V and 3 bases at J, with 12 bases between the two ends. Looked up from germline, CDR1 is SGHRS and CDR2 is YFSETQ. The CDR3 region has the DNA TGCGCCAGCAGCTTCGGGGCAGGGGACTACGAGCAGTACTTC. Encoded protein: CASSFGAGDYEQYF.

This clonotype showed up just a few times. The rearrangement uses TRBV2 and TRBJ2-7, with TRBD2 as a possible D gene (5 bases). Germline CDR1 and CDR2: SNHLY and FYNNEI. This CDR3 contains 15 residues. V was shortened by 0 bases and J by 1 base, with 10 bases between the two germline ends. CDR3 DNA: TGTGCCAGCAGTGAAGCGGGAGAGAGGTCCTACGAGCAGTACTTC. Amino acid sequence: CASSEAGERSYEQYF.

This clonotype appeared once. This chain joins TRBV6-2 or TRBV6-3 and TRBJ2-5, with TRBD2 matching over 12 bases. The CDR3 has 14 residues. Germline loops: CDR1 MNHEY, CDR2 SVGEGT. Trimming removed 6 bases from V and 4 bases from J; junction bases left unmatched: 3. CDR3 sequence reads: CASRLAGGPETQYF. The CDR3 bases are TGTGCCAGCAGACTAGCGGGAGGCCCAGAGACCCAGTACTTC.